These 14 T cell receptor beta chains were sequenced from one sample in a study of Ad26.COV2.S vaccination and SARS-CoV-2 variants. Here immunoSEQ multiplex PCR was the method, and the copy in TCRdb shows in-frame clones only, minus some. The table shows about 350,000 clones, with around 89% occurring only once. Noted treatment: around 19 received Ad26.COV2.S at low or high dose, single or two shots; 5 received placebo; per-sample allocation not given. Specimens were obtained on day 63 following the first vaccine or placebo injection. Sequencing was performed on peripheral blood, taken in a trial of Ad26.COV2.S vaccine versus placebo. These receptors came from a person aged 18-65 years who received the Ad26.COV2.S COVID-19 vaccine or a placebo.

The CDR3 sequence: CASSEWGRIPGELFF. The CDR3 bases are TGTGCCAGCAGTGAATGGGGGCGTATCCCCGGGGAGCTGTTTTTT. The chain combines TRBV6-1 with TRBJ2-2, with D possibly TRBD1 on 6 matching bases. Germline CDR1 and CDR2: MNHNS and SASEGT. The V and J ends lost 2 bases and 6 bases respectively, with 13 bases between them. The CDR3 length is 15 residues.

CDR3 nucleotides: TGTGCCACCAGCCGCGCCGGGACAGGGTTTGAAAAACTGTTTTTT. Translation: CATSRAGTGFEKLFF. The chain employs TRBV15 and TRBJ1-4; 9 bases are shared with TRBD1. This CDR3 has 15 residues. Germline lookup yields CDR1 LNHNV and CDR2 YYDKDF (reference sequence). V trimming: 5 bases; J trimming: 7 bases; junction bases outside the gene matches: 8.

The chain carries TRBV28 and TRBJ1-5; no clear D. Trimming removed 6 bases at V and 11 bases at J, with 14 bases between. The V gene's germline CDR1 is MDHEN and CDR2 SYDVKM. This CDR3 region has 12 residues. The CDR3: CASSEGGIAQHF. The CDR3 nucleotides are TGTGCCAGCAGCGAAGGCGGTATAGCCCAGCATTTT.

CDR3 amino acids: CASSLDPASPYEQYF. The DNA of the CDR3 is TGTGCCAGCAGCTTAGATCCTGCATCTCCCTACGAGCAGTACTTC. This chain connects TRBV11-2 to TRBJ2-7; D uncertain. Germline V gene lookup returns CDR1 SGHAT and CDR2 FQNNGV. This CDR3 contains 15 residues. V shed 0 bases and J shed 2 bases, with 11 bases lying between them. The full variable domain, its missing parts supplied by reference TRBV11-2 and TRBJ2-7, is EAGVAQSPRYKIIEKRQSVAFWCNPISGHATLYWYQQILGQGPKLLIQFQNNGVVDDSQLPKDRFSAERLKGVDSTLKIQPAKLEDSAVYLCASSLDPASPYEQYFGPGTRLTVT.

The chain couples TRBV27 to TRBJ1-6, with D perhaps matching TRBD1 (6 bases). Germline CDR1 is MNHEY and CDR2 is SMNVEV (reference sequence). The CDR3 sequence is 14 residues long. Deletions cut 2 bases from V and 9 bases from J, with 11 bases between. In DNA form, the CDR3 reads TGTGCCAGCAGTTTAAGGCAGGGGACTTCACCCCTCCACTTT. Translating it yields CASSLRQGTSPLHF.

This chain uses TRBV19 with TRBJ1-4; the match to TRBD1 covers 7 bases. The trim removed 3 bases at V and 4 bases at J, leaving 5 bases unmatched. Per the germline V gene, CDR1 is LNHDA and CDR2 is SQIVND (reference sequence). The length of the CDR3 is 15 residues. The CDR3 bases are TGTGCCAGTAGTATGGAAGGGGGCTATAATGAAAAACTGTTTTTT. This gives the protein CASSMEGGYNEKLFF.

The chain employs TRBV28 and TRBJ2-1; D tentatively fits TRBD1 or TRBD2 (5 bases each). This CDR3 is built from 14 residues. The germline V and J ends were trimmed by 3 bases and 6 bases, with 12 bases remaining between them. The germline CDR1 and CDR2 sequences are MDHEN and SYDVKM. CDR3 nucleotide sequence: TGTGCCAGCAGTTTCCCAGGGCGGGCCAATGAGCAGTTCTTC. Protein sequence: CASSFPGRANEQFF.

The rearrangement joins TRBV5-5 to TRBJ1-3; D possibly corresponds to TRBD1 (6 bases). CDR1 and CDR2 (germline): SGHKS, YYEKEE (reference sequence). Trimming removed 4 bases at V and 1 base at J, with 12 bases between. CDR3 length equals 15 residues. The CDR3: CASSATGLSGNTIYF. CDR3 DNA: TGTGCCAGCAGCGCTACAGGGCTGTCTGGAAACACCATATATTTT.

The chain is built from TRBV19 and TRBJ1-5; D call uncertain. The germline V gene encodes CDR1 LNHDA and CDR2 SQIVND (reference sequence). V was trimmed by 3 bases and J by 7 bases, leaving 19 bases between them. CDR3 size: 16 residues. CDR3 loop: CASSILRNNPTQPQHF. CDR3 DNA sequence: TGTGCCAGTAGTATTCTTCGGAACAATCCTACCCAGCCCCAGCATTTT.

The J gene is TRBJ2-7, the V gene TRBV24-1; no clear D gene. Germline CDR1 and CDR2: KGHDR and SFDVKD. The V end lost 6 bases, the J end lost 1 base, and 9 bases lay between the germline ends. The CDR3 spans 13 residues. The CDR3 coding sequence is TGTGCCACCAGTCTGACGGGTTCCTACGAGCAGTACTTC. Its protein product is CATSLTGSYEQYF.

This chain uses TRBV15 with TRBJ2-1; 8 bases align to TRBD2. V dropped 4 bases and J dropped 5; count of bases not matched to a gene: 7. The CDR3 is 15 amino acids. Germline V lookup: CDR1 LNHNV, CDR2 YYDKDF (reference sequence). In nucleotides, the CDR3 is TGTGCCACCAGCACACGGGAGGGCCGGGACAATGAGCAGTTCTTC. Residues: CATSTREGRDNEQFF.

Worth noting for this clone: Other DNA sequences of this sample code for an identical CDR3. The rearrangement joins TRBV7-9 to TRBJ1-4; D remains ambiguous. The CDR3 spans 14 residues. CDR1 SEHNR and CDR2 FQNEAQ come from the germline V gene (reference sequence). V was cut by 1 base and J by 2 bases, with 5 bases left in between. The CDR3 region is CASSLGSTNEKLFF. The CDR3 coding sequence is TGTGCCAGCAGCTTAGGGTCGACTAATGAAAAACTGTTTTTT.

This rearrangement joins TRBV6-1 to TRBJ2-7, with TRBD1 matching over 9 bases. The CDR3 loop spans 15 amino acids. Germline CDR1 reads MNHNS; CDR2 reads SASEGT. V lost 3 bases, J lost 3 bases, and 6 bases stayed unmatched. CDR3 in amino acids: CASSDRGTGNYEQYF. The CDR3 DNA is TGTGCCAGCAGTGATCGCGGGACAGGGAACTACGAGCAGTACTTC.

The V and J genes are TRBV19 and TRBJ2-7; 7 bases match TRBD2. Germline V gene data show CDR1 as LNHDA and CDR2 as SQIVND (reference sequence). V was pared by 6 bases and J by 2 bases, with 1 base of the junction left unmatched. The CDR3 length is 12 residues. The CDR3 DNA follows: TGTGCCAGTAGGGCGGGGGCCTACGAGCAGTACTTC. Protein sequence: CASRAGAYEQYF. The entire variable domain, with the rest obtained from reference TRBV19 and TRBJ2-7, is as follows: DGGITQSPKYLFRKEGQNVTLSCEQNLNHDAMYWYRQDPGQGLRLIYYSQIVNDFQKGDIAEGYSVSREKKESFPLTVTSAQKNPTAFYLCASRAGAYEQYFGPGTRLTVT.